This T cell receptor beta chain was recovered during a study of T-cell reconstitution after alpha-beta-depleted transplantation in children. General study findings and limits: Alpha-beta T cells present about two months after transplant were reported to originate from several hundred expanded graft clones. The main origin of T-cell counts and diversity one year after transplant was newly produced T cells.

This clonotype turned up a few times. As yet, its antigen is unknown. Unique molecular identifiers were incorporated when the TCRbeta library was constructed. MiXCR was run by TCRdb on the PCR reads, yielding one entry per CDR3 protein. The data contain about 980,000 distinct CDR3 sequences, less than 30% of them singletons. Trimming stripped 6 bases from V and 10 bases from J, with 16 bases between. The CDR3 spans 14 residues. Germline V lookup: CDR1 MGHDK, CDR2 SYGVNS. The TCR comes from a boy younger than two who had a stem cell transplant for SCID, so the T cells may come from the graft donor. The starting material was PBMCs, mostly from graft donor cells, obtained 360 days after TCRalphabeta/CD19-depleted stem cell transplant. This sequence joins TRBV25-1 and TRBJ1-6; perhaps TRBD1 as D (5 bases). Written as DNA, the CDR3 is TGTGCCAGCAGGGAGTCCAGGGTACGATCACCCCTCCACTTT. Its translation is CASRESRVRSPLHF.